This T cell receptor (beta chain) comes out of a study of blood T cell repertoires in COVID-19 (dated by TCRdb to 2018 to 2020). Regarding the research as a whole: Samples covering the acute and convalescent phases of COVID-19 were provided by collaborators in the United States, Italy and Spain. Samples were obtained from the ongoing ImmuneRACE study (first 160 participants) and from about 1,300 subjects provided by 6 global collaborators. A freely available public database, intended as a resource for researchers studying the immune response to SARS-CoV-2, is where the repertoires were released. Where available, HLA class I and class II types were obtained from metadata supplied by the sample provider rather than from assay-based typing. A de-identified subject ID, COVID-19 status, age in years and sex were almost always included in the sample metadata. The material from the prospective study consisted of cDNA or gDNA derived from T cells, B-cell-depleted T cells, or PBMCs. Deeply sampled blood TCRbeta repertoires from subjects exposed to, actively infected with, or recovered from COVID-19 were included in the dataset.

Points the paper makes about the study in general: Clinical and demographic metadata were provided uncurated, with the amount varying by source and participant.

The immunoSEQ Assay, a bias-controlled multiplex PCR, was used to amplify TCRbeta CDR3 regions from genomic DNA. For the original study's pipeline: Nucleated cell counts per sample were estimated from amplification of reference gene primers within the assay. Sequence reads were collapsed and filtered to measure the absolute abundance of every unique TCRbeta CDR3 rearrangement. For each sample, productive Simpson clonality was calculated as the square root of Simpson's diversity index over productive rearrangements. TCRdb took this table from immuneACCESS and kept in-frame rearrangements with V and J called. Such tables lack part of the clones; where checked against another copy, unresolved V genes explain under half of the gap, and the rest is unexplained. The V and J calls and clone size come from that table; D and trimming were worked out from the DNA. The sample contains around 150,000 clones, approximately 84% of them found a single time. Roughly 3.5% of the sample is taken by the ten largest.

For this clone: Its specific antigen is unknown. Base-call qualities are not available, and no considerably larger clone is one nucleotide away.

Participants in the prospective study were enrolled through a virtual design, were aged roughly 18 to 100 years, and lived in roughly 24 United States geographic areas. To assign participants to cohorts, the prospective study relied on clinical history that participants themselves reported in a screening survey and a study questionnaire. Mobile phlebotomists in the prospective study collected whole blood, serum and a nasopharyngeal or oropharyngeal swab from every participant. Over an approximately 2-month period, participants in the prospective study had the option of providing additional blood draws and questionnaires. Before DNA extraction, prospective study blood samples were shipped either frozen or at room temperature. The clonotype comes from a woman between 50 and 59 years old with acute COVID-19. The sample comprised PBMCs or T cells enriched from blood (not recorded which).

The bases are TGTGCCAGCAGCTCGGGACTTACCTACGAGCAGTACTTC. This encodes CASSSGLTYEQYF. The receptor chain draws on TRBV11-2 and TRBJ2-7, with TRBD2 tentatively as D gene (6 bases match). V is clipped by 4 bases and J by 2 bases, and the sequence between their germline boundaries is 9 bases long. Counted from cysteine to phenylalanine, this CDR3 has 13 amino acids. Only CDR3 DNA remains: 39 bases, in frame from the first base. As encoded in the germline V gene, CDR1 is SGHAT while CDR2 is FQNNGV.